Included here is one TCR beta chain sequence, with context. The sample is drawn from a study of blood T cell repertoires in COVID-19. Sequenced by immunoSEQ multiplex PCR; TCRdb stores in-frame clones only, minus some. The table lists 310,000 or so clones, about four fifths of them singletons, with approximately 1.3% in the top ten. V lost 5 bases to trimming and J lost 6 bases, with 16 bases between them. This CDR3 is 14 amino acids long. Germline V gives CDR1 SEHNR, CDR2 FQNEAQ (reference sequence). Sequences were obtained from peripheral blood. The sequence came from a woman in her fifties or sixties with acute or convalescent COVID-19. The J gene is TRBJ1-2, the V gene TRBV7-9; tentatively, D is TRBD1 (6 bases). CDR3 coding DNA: TGTGCCAGCAGCCCTGATGGGGGGGCTGATGGCTACACCTTC. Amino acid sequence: CASSPDGGADGYTF.